This T cell receptor (beta chain) stems from a study of CD8+ T cells in alopecia areata. Study information: Among treated patients, severity was scored by affected scalp area percentage.

Extracted RNA was reverse transcribed into cDNA, the sequencing template. TCRdb's table, derived via immunoSEQ multiplex PCR, lists solely in-frame clones and lacks some. The table includes 90,000 to 150,000 clones, about 50% detected once. The treatment denotes: oral pan-JAK inhibitor, 5-10 mg twice daily. Notes on this clone: What it binds is unknown.

General study results and limits: Normal scalp showed lower clonality than lesional scalp, especially alopecia totalis/universalis. Amid tofacitinib therapy, many expanded lesional clones stayed present in scalp and blood.

The sequenced sample was CD4+ T cells sorted from blood, obtained at week 4, from a patient treated with tofacitinib. The receptor was isolated from a human donor with alopecia areata.

CDR3 in DNA: TGTGCCAGCAGGGTCCGCGGGGGCTCGGGTGGCTACACCTTC. Encoded protein: CASRVRGGSGGYTF. The V and J genes are TRBV28 and TRBJ1-2; TRBD1 might be the D (6 bases). Trimming removed 6 bases at V and 7 bases at J, with 18 bases between. The CDR3 totals 14 residues. Germline V gene lookup returns CDR1 MDHEN and CDR2 SYDVKM.